A selection of T cell receptor beta chains follows, all from one sample in a study of blood T cells in healthy people across ages. TCRdb recomputed calls from the 5' RACE reads with MiXCR, one row per CDR3 protein. This sample yields roughly 1,000,000 distinct CDR3 sequences, of which less than 25% are seen a single time; less than 0.75% belongs to the top ten. This sample was shared with a second study, whose subject was T cells of mothers and their children.

Sequenced sample: blood. These receptor sequences come from a girl aged 2-10 years in good health. The CDR3 runs from the conserved cysteine through the conserved F or W. The D gene is left open where the match is weak. Size is omitted from some rows. Given values are once, few, many or a class for expanded clones.

v_gene,j_gene,abundance,d_gene,CDR3nt,CDR3aa
TRBV6-6,TRBJ2-5,few,TRBD2,TGTGCCAGTAGTTTGTGGGGGGGGAAAGAGACCCAGTACTTC,CASSLWGGKETQYF
TRBV28,TRBJ1-2,-,-,TGTGCCAGCACCCCCGGGACACAAATAGTGTATGGCTACACCTTC,CASTPGTQIVYGYTF
TRBV5-1,TRBJ2-5,few,TRBD2,TGCGCCAGCAGCCTTAGCGGGGAGGGAGAGACCCAGTACTTC,CASSLSGEGETQYF
TRBV5-1,TRBJ2-7,-,TRBD2,TGCGCCAGCAGTCAACGACTAGCGGGGGGCATCTCCTACGAGCAGTACTTC,CASSQRLAGGISYEQYF
TRBV6-2/TRBV6-3,TRBJ2-2,few,-,TGTGCCAGCAGTTACTGGGACGGACCGAACACCGGGGAGCTGTTTTTT,CASSYWDGPNTGELFF
TRBV12-3/TRBV12-4,TRBJ1-3,-,-,TGTGCCAGCAGCTCTCCGGGGAAAGGGTCTGGAAACACCATATATTTT,CASSSPGKGSGNTIYF
TRBV25-1,TRBJ2-5,-,TRBD1,TGTGCCAGCAGTGACGACAGGGGGCGTATGAATGAGCCGTTCTTC,CASSDDRGRMNEPFF
TRBV9,TRBJ2-4,-,-,TGTGCCAGCAGCGTAGGTCCGGAACTAGCCAAAAACATTCAGTACTTC,CASSVGPELAKNIQYF
TRBV29-1,TRBJ2-3,-,-,TGCAGCGTTGGTAAAAATAGGAGGGGGGCGGGCACAGATACGCAGTATTTT,CSVGKNRRGAGTDTQYF
TRBV29-1,TRBJ2-7,few,TRBD1,TGCAGCGCGCCGGGACAGGGGGGCGAGCAGTACTTC,CSAPGQGGEQYF
TRBV6-2/TRBV6-3,TRBJ1-2,few,TRBD1,TGTGCCAGCACCTTTCTGGGACAGGAGACCTATGGCTACACCTTC,CASTFLGQETYGYTF
TRBV6-2/TRBV6-3,TRBJ2-1,-,TRBD2,TGTGCCAGCAGTTACTCCCCGGGCAGCGGGGGCAATGAGCAGTTCTTC,CASSYSPGSGGNEQFF
TRBV28,TRBJ2-4,-,-,TGTGCCAGCTCGGGTGAGACACTGAAAAACATTCAGTACTTC,CASSGETLKNIQYF
TRBV6-5,TRBJ2-7,-,-,TGTGCCAGCAGTTACTCGAAGCCGGGTAGGTCCTACGAGCAGTACTTC,CASSYSKPGRSYEQYF
TRBV5-6,TRBJ2-1,-,-,TGTGCCAGCAGCTTGCGACCGACACCCGGGGAGCAGTTCTTC,CASSLRPTPGEQFF
TRBV11-2,TRBJ2-3,few,-,TGTGCCAGCAGCCGACCGACAGGTTCCCAGTATTTT,CASSRPTGSQYF
TRBV6-6,TRBJ1-1,few,-,TGTGCCAGCTGGGAAGCAGCACGAGCTTTCTTT,CASWEAARAFF
TRBV5-1,TRBJ1-1,-,TRBD1,TGCGCCAGCAGCCCAAAACAGGGGAGGAACACTGAAGCTTTCTTT,CASSPKQGRNTEAFF
TRBV4-1,TRBJ2-6,-,-,TGCGCCAGCAGCCAAGGAATATACTCTGGGGCCAACGTCCTGACTTTC,CASSQGIYSGANVLTF
TRBV7-8,TRBJ2-4,few,-,TGTGCCAGCAGCTTCGGACCCTCCAAAAACATTCAGTACTTC,CASSFGPSKNIQYF
TRBV5-1,TRBJ1-3,-,-,TGCGCCAGCAGCACGGGGGTAGGTGGAAACACCATATATTTT,CASSTGVGGNTIYF
TRBV29-1,TRBJ1-1,once,TRBD1,TGCAGCGTGGGGGGGGGACAGGCCTCCTTGAACACTGAAGCTTTCTTT,CSVGGGQASLNTEAFF
TRBV6-6,TRBJ2-1,few,-,TGTGCCAGCAATTGGGAGGAGGGGAATGAGCAGTTCTTC,CASNWEEGNEQFF
TRBV5-1,TRBJ2-7,-,TRBD1,TGCGCCAGCAAACCTTTCTCCGGGACAGGGGGCCACGAGCAGTACTTC,CASKPFSGTGGHEQYF
TRBV28,TRBJ2-1,-,TRBD2,TGTGCCAGCAGTTTCCCGGGACTAGCGGGGGGCTATTCTCGGAATGAGCAGTTCTTC,CASSFPGLAGGYSRNEQFF
TRBV4-3,TRBJ2-7,few,-,TGCGCCAGCAGCCAAGACGAGGACACCAAATACGAGCAGTACTTC,CASSQDEDTKYEQYF
TRBV10-3,TRBJ2-1,-,TRBD1,TGTGCCATCAGGCCGACAGGGGGCGGAAGCCGCAATGAGCAGTTCTTC,CAIRPTGGGSRNEQFF
TRBV7-9,TRBJ1-4,few,-,TGTGCCAGCAGCTTGGGGGCGGATAATGAAAAACTGTTTTTT,CASSLGADNEKLFF
TRBV27,TRBJ1-6,-,TRBD1,TGTGCCAGCAAACGACAGGGGAATTCACCCCTCCACTTT,CASKRQGNSPLHF
TRBV20-1,TRBJ2-5,-,TRBD1,TGCAGTGCTGGAGATTTGAAGCGGACAGGGGACCGAGAGACCCAGTACTTC,CSAGDLKRTGDRETQYF
TRBV9,TRBJ2-2,few,TRBD1,TGTGCCAGCAGCTCCTGGGACAGGGAGAAATTCGGGGAGCTGTTTTTT,CASSSWDREKFGELFF
TRBV6-5,TRBJ2-7,few,-,TGTGCCAGCAGCAACCCAGGGACGGGCGAGCAGTACTTC,CASSNPGTGEQYF
TRBV9,TRBJ2-7,few,TRBD2,TGTGCCAGCGGCGTACTAGCGGGGTCCTACGAGCAGTACTTC,CASGVLAGSYEQYF
TRBV20-1,TRBJ2-1,-,-,TGCAGTACACAGGGACTCCGGTCCTACAATGAGCAGTTCTTC,CSTQGLRSYNEQFF
TRBV5-1,TRBJ2-3,-,TRBD2,TGCGCCAGCAGCGAAGGGACTAGCGGGAGTCAAGATACGCAGTATTTT,CASSEGTSGSQDTQYF
TRBV28,TRBJ1-2,few,TRBD1,TGTGCCAGCAGTATCGAACTGACAGGGTTAGACTATGGCTACACCTTC,CASSIELTGLDYGYTF
TRBV5-4,TRBJ2-1,few,-,TGTGCCAGCATGGTGGGAGCCTCCTACAATGAGCAGTTCTTC,CASMVGASYNEQFF
TRBV7-2,TRBJ2-7,-,-,TGTGCCAGCAGCTCAAACTATGACCGGGGGGAGCAGTACTTC,CASSSNYDRGEQYF
TRBV3-1,TRBJ1-1,few,-,TGTGCCAGCAGCCATAAGGGTATGAACACTGAAGCTTTCTTT,CASSHKGMNTEAFF
TRBV4-3,TRBJ2-5,few,-,TGCGCCAGCAGCCAAGTGGGGGGGGCTGAGGGAGAGACCCAGTACTTC,CASSQVGGAEGETQYF
TRBV7-9,TRBJ2-2,-,-,TGTGCCAGCAGCTTAGCTTACGAGAGCACCGGGGAGCTGTTTTTT,CASSLAYESTGELFF
TRBV15,TRBJ1-2,few,-,TGTGCCACCAGCAGAGATCAGAGGGGGGTAAATGGCTACACCTTC,CATSRDQRGVNGYTF
TRBV7-9,TRBJ2-7,few,-,TGTGCCAGCAGCTTATTAGGAGGGGGCATGAGCCACGAGCAGTACTTC,CASSLLGGGMSHEQYF
TRBV4-1,TRBJ2-4,-,-,TGCGCCAGCAGCCAGTTCACTATACAGGGATTGGGGAACATTCAGTACTTC,CASSQFTIQGLGNIQYF
TRBV29-1,TRBJ2-5,few,-,TGCAGCGTTGAGGTGGACACGAGGGAGACCCAGTACTTC,CSVEVDTRETQYF
TRBV6-6,TRBJ1-3,-,-,TGTGCCAGCCTACTCTCTGGAAACACCATATATTTT,CASLLSGNTIYF
TRBV7-3,TRBJ2-3,-,TRBD2,TGTGCCAGCAGCTTCCGCGGGGGGGTCACAGATACGCAGTATTTT,CASSFRGGVTDTQYF
TRBV2,TRBJ2-5,few,-,TGTGCCAGCAGTTTTATATTAGAAGAGACCCAGTACTTC,CASSFILEETQYF
TRBV6-5,TRBJ2-4,-,-,TGTGCCAGCAGCCTCCCTCAGTACTTC,CASSLPQYF
TRBV10-3,TRBJ2-3,-,TRBD1,TGTGTCATCAACCGGGGACAGGGTACGACAGATACGCAGTATTTT,CVINRGQGTTDTQYF
TRBV6-5,TRBJ1-2,-,-,TGTGCCAGCAGTTACTCGACCTCAGGGCTTGGAGGCTACACCTTC,CASSYSTSGLGGYTF
TRBV10-3,TRBJ1-5,-,-,TGTGCCATCAGTGAGTTACCAGCGGGTCAGCCCCAGCATTTT,CAISELPAGQPQHF
TRBV7-8,TRBJ2-1,-,-,TGTGCCAGCAGCTTAGGACAGCTAAGCTTCCATGAGCAGTTCTTC,CASSLGQLSFHEQFF
TRBV7-6,TRBJ2-1,-,-,TGTGCCAGCAGCCCCTCAGTGGCAATCAATGAGCAGTTCTTC,CASSPSVAINEQFF
TRBV12-3/TRBV12-4,TRBJ2-1,-,-,TGTGCCAGCAGTTTATCCCCCCGGGAGCAGGGCAATGAGCAGTTCTTC,CASSLSPREQGNEQFF
TRBV9,TRBJ2-5,-,-,TGTGCCAGCAGCGTAGGCGGGCTGTACAATGAGCGGTTCTTC,CASSVGGLYNERFF
TRBV5-1,TRBJ1-3,few,-,TGCGCCAGCAGCGAAGGTTTGACACCCTTCTCTGGAAACACCATATATTTT,CASSEGLTPFSGNTIYF
TRBV15,TRBJ1-2,-,-,TGTGCCACCCAAGGGGTCTATGGCTACACCTTC,CATQGVYGYTF
TRBV25-1,TRBJ2-5,-,-,TGTGCCAGCAGTGAATCCCATCCGGGCAGGTGGGAGACCCAGTACTTC,CASSESHPGRWETQYF
TRBV7-9,TRBJ2-1,few,-,TGTGCCAGCAGCTTAAAATCCGCTGAGCAGTTCTTC,CASSLKSAEQFF